One and the same sample provided the 3 T cell receptor beta chains below, sequenced in a study of T cells expressing NK-cell markers. One entry per CDR3 protein, without DNA, is what TCRdb gives after re-calling the 5' RACE reads. Seen in this sample are roughly 430,000 distinct CDR3 sequences; the ten most common clones hold 6% to 8%. The sequencing input was blood T cells: a sorted CD56 or NKG2C T cell subset, CD4+ or CD8+ T cells, or bulk PBMC T cells (not recorded which). The source is a woman between 18 and 70 years old in good health.

The rearrangement uses TRBV6-1 and TRBJ2-3; the D call from TCRdb, TRBD1, cannot be confirmed without DNA. The CDR3 has 14 residues. Germline V lookup: CDR1 MNHNS, CDR2 SASEGT. The CDR3 loop reads CASTQGGAADTQYF.

The genes are TRBV7-9 and TRBJ2-7. This CDR3 has 17 amino acids. Germline CDR1 SEHNR, CDR2 FQNEAQ (reference sequence). CDR3 sequence reads: CASSLVFVTGSSYEQYF.

The rearrangement joins TRBV12-3 or TRBV12-4 to TRBJ2-3; TCRdb indicates TRBD2, and absent DNA this call remains unverified. The CDR3 runs to 12 residues. CDR3 amino acids: CASTRVTDTQYF.